The 30 T cell receptor beta chains in this list originate from one sample, sequenced in a study of T cells in Graves' hyperthyroidism and ophthalmopathy. RNA transcripts provided the source from which TCR beta CDR3 regions were amplified. The TCR CDR3 was amplified in a first-round RT-PCR using the HTBI primer set. A single record per CDR3 protein comes from TCRdb applying MiXCR to the multiplex PCR reads. The table records about 360,000 distinct CDR3 sequences, about a fifth of them present only once. Sample: blood. These TCRs come from a woman between 18 and 30 years old with Graves' hyperthyroidism.

This clonotype was detected ten times or more. CDR3 residues: CASSEGGGDSSYEQYF. Written as DNA, the CDR3 is TGTGCCAGCAGTGAAGGCGGGGGGGATAGCTCCTACGAGCAGTACTTC. The J gene is TRBJ2-7, the V gene TRBV6-1; 9 nucleotides agree with TRBD2. With V trimmed by 1 base and J by 0 bases, 4 bases remained unmatched. Germline CDR1 reads MNHNS; CDR2 reads SASEGT. The CDR3 sequence is 16 residues long.

The CDR3 DNA sequence: TGTGCCAGCAGTGGAAAGGGCTACTATGGCTACACCTTC. This sequence encodes CASSGKGYYGYTF. The rearrangement links TRBV2 to TRBJ1-2; D is undetermined. Germline CDR1 SNHLY, CDR2 FYNNEI. V gave up 4 bases and J gave up 3 bases, with 9 bases separating them. This CDR3 has 13 amino acids.

There are many counts of this clonotype. This rearrangement joins TRBV30 to TRBJ1-1, with a weak D call TRBD1 (5 bases). Trimming removed 5 bases at V and 5 bases at J, with 6 bases between. The CDR3 is 10 amino acids. The germline gives CDR1 GTSNPN, CDR2 SVGIG (reference sequence). CDR3 amino acids: CAWGTTEAFF. CDR3 nucleotide sequence: TGTGCCTGGGGGACGACTGAAGCTTTCTTT.

This clonotype showed up many times. This rearrangement joins TRBV7-2 to TRBJ1-1, with unresolved D. V gave up 5 bases and J gave up 6 bases, with 7 bases separating them. This CDR3 is 11 amino acids long. Germline lookup yields CDR1 SGHTA and CDR2 FQGNSA. The CDR3 sequence: CASSRSPEAFF. As DNA, the CDR3 is TGTGCCAGCAGCCGCTCACCTGAAGCTTTCTTT.

This clonotype appeared many times. This chain links TRBV6-5 with TRBJ1-2; possible D gene TRBD1, 5 bases. Germline-derived CDR1 and CDR2 are MNHEY and SVGAGI. CDR3 length equals 16 residues. V was shortened by 0 bases and J by 3 bases, with 14 bases between the two germline ends. The CDR3 region is CASSYSLPGADYGYTF. The CDR3 nucleotides are TGTGCCAGCAGTTACTCGTTACCCGGGGCTGACTATGGCTACACCTTC.

This sequence joins TRBV19 and TRBJ1-1; 10 bases line up with TRBD1. There are 15 residues in the CDR3. The germline CDR1 and CDR2 sequences are LNHDA and SQIVND (reference sequence). V lost 6 bases to trimming and J lost 0 bases; unmatched junction nucleotides: 4. The CDR3 loop is CASRGQGHMNTEAFF. CDR3 DNA sequence: TGTGCCAGTAGGGGACAGGGGCACATGAACACTGAAGCTTTCTTT.

This clonotype turned up a few times. V usage is TRBV10-1 and J usage is TRBJ1-1; unclear D gene. The length of the CDR3 is 10 residues. Germline V gene sequence: CDR1 WNHNN, CDR2 SYGVQD (reference sequence). V was trimmed by 8 bases and J by 6 bases, leaving 7 bases between them. CDR3 region: CASERAEAFF. The CDR3 nucleotides read TGCGCCAGCGAGAGGGCTGAAGCTTTCTTT.

This clonotype was observed many times. The chain couples TRBV6-2 or TRBV6-3 to TRBJ2-7; TRBD1 agrees at 9 bases. J was trimmed by 4 bases and V by 8 bases; bases with no gene match: 21. CDR1 and CDR2 (germline): MNHEY, SVGEGT. The CDR3 loop spans 18 amino acids. The CDR3 nucleotides are TGTGCCAGCTCTACCCCGGGACAGGGATACTATCCGATATACGAGCAGTACTTC. It codes for CASSTPGQGYYPIYEQYF.

Ten or more counts support this clonotype. V is TRBV28 and J is TRBJ1-5; the D gene is possibly TRBD1 (5 bases). Between the trimmed V and J ends, which lost 5 bases and 3 bases, there was a span of 17 bases. This CDR3 has 16 residues. Germline-derived CDR1 and CDR2 are MDHEN and SYDVKM. CDR3: CASSPRDRKNNQPQHF. For the CDR3, the DNA is TGTGCCAGCAGTCCCCGGGACCGAAAGAACAATCAGCCCCAGCATTTT.

This clonotype was counted many times. The chain uses TRBV18 and TRBJ1-2; D may be TRBD1 (5 bases). V lost 3 bases and J 1 base, leaving 15 bases between the germline ends. This CDR3 contains 16 residues. Germline V gene sequence: CDR1 KGHSH, CDR2 LQKENI. The CDR3 DNA follows: TGTGCCAGCTCACCTAGCGTTCCGGGGGATAACTATGGCTACACCTTC. Translated, it gives CASSPSVPGDNYGYTF.

This clonotype was seen repeatedly, ten times or more. The chain couples TRBV5-1 to TRBJ2-7; 7 nucleotides match TRBD1. Germline lookup yields CDR1 SGHRS and CDR2 YFSETQ. V was pared by 2 bases and J by 7 bases, with 12 bases of the junction left unmatched. The CDR3 runs to 15 residues. The CDR3: CASSFTPDRAGEQYF. The CDR3 nucleotides read TGCGCCAGCAGCTTCACGCCTGACAGGGCGGGTGAGCAGTACTTC.

This clonotype occurred many times. This chain uses TRBV30 with TRBJ2-5, with D uncertain. This CDR3 comprises 11 residues. Trimming cost V 5 bases and J 4 bases, with 8 bases left between them. Germline values: CDR1 GTSNPN, CDR2 SVGIG (reference sequence). CDR3 amino acids: CAWSNGETQYF. The DNA for the CDR3 is TGTGCCTGGTCCAACGGAGAGACCCAGTACTTC.

The table lists this clonotype with many counts. The chain has TRBV6-1 and TRBJ1-2, with 7 nucleotides matching TRBD1. The V and J ends lost 2 bases and 5 bases, in that order; junction bases with no gene match: 11. This CDR3 is built from 16 residues. CDR1 MNHNS and CDR2 SASEGT come from the germline V gene. The CDR3 here is CASSEIGTVSPYGYTF. The CDR3 DNA sequence: TGTGCCAGCAGTGAAATAGGGACAGTAAGTCCATATGGCTACACCTTC.

J is TRBJ2-2 and V is TRBV12-3 or TRBV12-4; the D is unclear. CDR3 length: 16 residues. The V gene lost 3 bases and the J gene lost 2 bases, with 13 bases spanning the gap. CDR3 region: CASSFSRAYNTGELFF. DNA of the CDR3: TGTGCCAGCAGTTTTTCAAGGGCCTATAACACCGGGGAGCTGTTTTTT.

Ten or more counts support this clonotype. The chain recombines TRBV7-8 with TRBJ2-2; possible D gene TRBD2, 5 bases. Germline V gene lookup returns CDR1 SGHVS and CDR2 FQNEAQ. Trimming stripped 4 bases from V and 7 bases from J, with 13 bases between. The CDR3 is 14 amino acids. In nucleotides, the CDR3 is TGTGCCAGCAGCTACCGGGGAAATAGCGGGGAGCTGTTTTTT. Its translation is CASSYRGNSGELFF.

This clonotype was seen repeatedly, ten times or more. The chain has TRBV7-3 and TRBJ2-5; a possible D gene is TRBD2 (5 bases). Germline assignment: CDR1 SGHTA and CDR2 FQGTGA. V lost 2 bases to trimming and J lost 4 bases, with 14 bases between them. CDR3 length: 15 amino acids. CDR3 protein: CASSLGDGGSETQYF. The CDR3 bases are TGTGCCAGCAGCTTAGGGGATGGAGGTTCAGAGACCCAGTACTTC.

V and J are TRBV3-1 and TRBJ2-7; D is uncertain. V shed 5 bases and J shed 4 bases, with 9 bases lying between them. The CDR3 runs 12 residues. Germline CDR1 and CDR2: LGHDT and YNNKEL (reference sequence). CDR3: CASSDRRYEQYF. As DNA, the CDR3 is TGTGCCAGCAGCGATCGAAGGTACGAGCAGTACTTC.

This clonotype was observed many times. J is TRBJ2-7 and V is TRBV5-1; 8 bases fit TRBD1. Germline CDR1 reads SGHRS; CDR2 reads YFSETQ. V lost 3 bases and J lost 1; bases outside the gene matches: 6. This CDR3 comprises 15 residues. CDR3 amino acids: CASSSGQASSYEQYF. CDR3 nucleotides: TGCGCCAGCAGCTCGGGACAGGCGAGTTCCTACGAGCAGTACTTC.

Notes on this clonotype: Relative to the germline gene, one junction end is altered; a read error may explain this. This chain links TRBV7-2 with TRBJ1-1, with no clear D. This CDR3 spans 13 amino acids. Germline V gene data show CDR1 as SGHTA and CDR2 as FQGNSA. CDR3 protein: CASSLVTNTEACF. In nucleotides, the CDR3 is TGTGCCAGCAGCTTAGTTACTAACACTGAAGCTTGCTTT.

The chain recombines TRBV9 with TRBJ2-7; no firm D call. The CDR3 is made up of 11 amino acids. V shed 3 bases and J shed 7 bases, with 8 bases lying between them. From germline, CDR1 is SGDLS and CDR2 YYNGEE. CDR3 in amino acids: CASSDDREQYF. The CDR3 coding sequence is TGTGCCAGCAGCGACGATAGGGAGCAGTACTTC.

This clonotype was recorded a few times. The CDR3 protein is CASSQAGALYQPQHF. CDR3 DNA sequence: TGCGCCAGCAGCCAAGCAGGGGCTTTGTACCAGCCCCAGCATTTT. The V and J genes are TRBV4-1 and TRBJ1-5; D is possibly TRBD1 (6 bases). Germline CDR1 MGHRA, CDR2 YSYEKL. V was shortened by 1 base and J by 7 bases, with 14 bases between the two germline ends. The CDR3 is 15 amino acids.

This clonotype has ten or more counts. This rearrangement joins TRBV12-3 or TRBV12-4 to TRBJ1-5; D is unclear. V lost 2 bases and J 16 bases, leaving 15 bases between the germline ends. CDR3 length equals 12 residues. The CDR3 loop is CASSLPPGALHF. The CDR3 coding sequence is TGTGCCAGCAGTTTACCCCCAGGAGCTCTCCATTTT.

The CDR3 protein is CASSLLIWNIQYF. CDR3 DNA sequence: TGTGCCAGCAGCTTATTAATTTGGAACATTCAGTACTTC. The chain links TRBV7-2 to TRBJ2-4; no definite D call. Between the trimmed V and J ends, which lost 2 bases and 7 bases, there was a span of 9 bases. CDR1 SGHTA and CDR2 FQGNSA come from the germline V gene. CDR3 length equals 13 residues. The full variable domain, in which reference TRBV7-2 and TRBJ2-4 provide the parts outside the CDR3, is GAGVSQSPSNKVTEKGKDVELRCDPISGHTALYWYRQSLGQGLEFLIYFQGNSAPDKSGLPSDRFSAERTGGSVSTLTIQRTQQEDSAVYLCASSLLIWNIQYFGAGTRLSVL.

This clonotype was recorded at least ten times. The rearrangement joins TRBV7-9 to TRBJ2-7; D ambiguous. The CDR3 sequence is 12 residues long. CDR1 and CDR2 from the germline V gene are SEHNR and FQNEAQ (reference sequence). V was trimmed by 3 bases and J by 5 bases, leaving 8 bases between them. The CDR3 DNA is TGTGCCAGCAGCTTTTGGGTACACGAGCAGTACTTC. Its translation is CASSFWVHEQYF.

Ten or more counts support this clonotype. The J gene is TRBJ1-2, the V gene TRBV29-1; 9 bases agree with TRBD1. CDR1 is SQVTM and CDR2 is ANQGSEA in the germline V gene. With V trimmed by 6 bases and J by 5 bases, 13 bases remained unmatched. This CDR3 has 15 residues. Here the CDR3 reads CSVFILGQGKYGYTF. The CDR3 DNA reads as TGCAGCGTATTTATCCTCGGACAGGGGAAATATGGCTACACCTTC.

This clonotype was seen ten or more times. The chain joins TRBV30 to TRBJ2-7, with D unresolved. V was pared by 2 bases and J by 5 bases, with 7 bases between. Germline V gene sequence: CDR1 GTSNPN, CDR2 SVGIG (reference sequence). The CDR3 has 11 residues. DNA of the CDR3: TGTGCCTGGAGTCGGCAGAACGAGCAGTACTTC. This encodes CAWSRQNEQYF.

This clonotype was seen many times. The chain combines TRBV6-1 with TRBJ1-5; 8 positions agree with TRBD1. Germline values: CDR1 MNHNS, CDR2 SASEGT. This CDR3 is 15 amino acids long. J was trimmed by 6 bases and V by 6 bases; bases with no gene match: 10. The CDR3 spells CASRTSGGPRQPQHF. The DNA for the CDR3 is TGTGCCAGCAGGACATCAGGGGGCCCGCGTCAGCCCCAGCATTTT.

This clonotype turned up a few times. J is TRBJ1-1 and V is TRBV5-6, with TRBD1 matching 9 bases. The germline V gene encodes CDR1 SGHDT and CDR2 YYEEEE. The CDR3 covers 16 residues. J lost 3 bases, V lost 3 bases, and 9 bases had no gene match. The CDR3 coding sequence is TGTGCCAGCAGCTGGACAGGGGCATCCTCGGACACTGAAGCTTTCTTT. It is translated as CASSWTGASSDTEAFF.

The table lists this clonotype with many counts. Written as DNA, the CDR3 is TGTGCCAGCAGTTCCAGGGGGCCCACTGAAGCTTTCTTT. Amino acid sequence: CASSSRGPTEAFF. This chain connects TRBV12-3 or TRBV12-4 to TRBJ1-1; TRBD1 matches at 8 bases. The CDR3 is 13 residues long. Trimming cost V 4 bases and J 4 bases; bases outside gene matches: 2.

This clonotype was counted a single time. In DNA, the CDR3 is TGTGCCAGCCTGTTAAGTAAGAACACTGAAGCTTTCTTT. This codes for CASLLSKNTEAFF. The chain recombines TRBV12-3 or TRBV12-4 with TRBJ1-1; D not certain. The CDR3 length is 13 residues. The ends were cut back, 8 bases at V and 1 base at J, with 11 bases in the middle.